The clone carrying this TCR beta chain was seen more than once but under ten times. Antigen unknown. This specimen belongs to a study of OX40 agonist ivuxolimab in advanced cancers. Across the study: Patients took ivuxolimab, an agonistic anti-OX40 (CD134) antibody. Notes on the study in general: Several nonresponders also turned out to have low normalized T-cell clonal expansion. Researchers did not determine the expanded peripheral T cells' antigen specificity.

Germline-derived CDR1 and CDR2 are SGHRS and YFSETQ. Trimming removed 4 bases from V and 4 bases from J, with 14 bases in between. The CDR3 consists of 15 residues. The method was immunoSEQ multiplex PCR; TCRdb's version includes in-frame clones alone and lacks a portion of them. The sample lists roughly 58,000 clones, around 90% occurring once. The V gene is TRBV5-1, the J gene TRBJ2-2; D tentatively fits TRBD1 or TRBD2 (5 bases each). The sequence derives from an adult with an advanced solid tumor such as melanoma, head and neck, liver or kidney cancer. Here the sequenced sample was CD4+ or CD8+ T cells sorted from blood, taken in a trial of the OX40 agonist ivuxolimab. The chain's CDR3 is CASSPPGTGTGELFF. CDR3 DNA: TGCGCCAGCAGCCCTCCCGGGACGGGCACCGGGGAGCTGTTTTTT.